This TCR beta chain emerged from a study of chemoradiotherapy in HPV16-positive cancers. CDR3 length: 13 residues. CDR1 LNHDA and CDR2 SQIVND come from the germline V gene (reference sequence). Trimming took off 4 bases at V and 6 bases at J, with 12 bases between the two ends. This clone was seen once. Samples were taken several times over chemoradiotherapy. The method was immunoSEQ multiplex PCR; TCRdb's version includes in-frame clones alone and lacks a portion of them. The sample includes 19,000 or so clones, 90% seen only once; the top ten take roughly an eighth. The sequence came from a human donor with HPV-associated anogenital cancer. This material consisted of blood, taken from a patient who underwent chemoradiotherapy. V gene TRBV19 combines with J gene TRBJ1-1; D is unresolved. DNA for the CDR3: TGTGCCAGTAGTACGGCCAACGGGGCTGAAGCTTTCTTT. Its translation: CASSTANGAEAFF.